This T cell receptor (beta chain) was identified in a study of Ad26.COV2.S vaccination and SARS-CoV-2 variants. For the study at large: Donor got 5x10^10 or 1x10^11 viral particles of Ad26.COV2.S.

The method was immunoSEQ multiplex PCR; TCRdb's version includes in-frame clones alone and lacks a portion of them. The sample gives 300,000 to 400,000 clones, 75% to 90% of which show up once; approximately 5.8% is in the top ten. Treatment in this sample: over 15 received Ad26.COV2.S at low or high dose, single or two shots; about 5 received placebo; per-sample allocation not given. Sample collection was performed on day 63 after the first vaccine or placebo injection. An Ad26 vector carrying the Wuhan-strain SARS-CoV-2 spike served as the vaccine. The sample was peripheral blood, taken in a trial of Ad26.COV2.S vaccine versus placebo. The receptor was isolated from a person aged 18-65 years who received the Ad26.COV2.S COVID-19 vaccine or a placebo.

CDR3 sequence (DNA): TGTGCCAGCAGTGAAGCGCTCCGGGGGGCGTTCGAGCAGTACGTC. Protein sequence: CASSEALRGAFEQYV. The rearrangement uses TRBV6-1 and TRBJ2-7; tentatively, D is TRBD2 (7 bases). There are 15 residues in the CDR3. With 0 bases removed from V and 6 bases from J, the gap between germline ends came to 15 bases. Germline V gives CDR1 MNHNS, CDR2 SASEGT.